The 30 T cell receptor beta chains below were found in one sample sequenced in a study of T cells after yellow fever vaccination (dated by TCRdb to 2018 to 2020). The library was obtained by 5' RACE. The instrument was an Illumina HiSeq 2500. Using fastp trimming at Q25 and MiXCR clonotype assembly, TCRdb reanalyzed the public sequencing data and kept in-frame beta chains. CDR3 protein sequences are deduplicated, and each keeps its most common genes and DNA. The sample table records around 550,000 distinct CDR3 sequences; 15% to 20% of these occur just once. The biggest ten clones account for 14% of the sample. The label giving this sample's treatment or condition can be read as: live attenuated yellow fever vaccine strain. The sequencing used PBMCs, collected 15 days after the yellow fever booster vaccination. These receptors came from a young man who received the YFV17D yellow fever vaccine.

This clonotype appeared many times. The chain combines TRBV27 with TRBJ2-7; D remains ambiguous. This CDR3 has 12 amino acids. Germline V lookup: CDR1 MNHEY, CDR2 SMNVEV (reference sequence). Trimming shortened V by 7 bases and J by 4 bases, and 11 bases separated the two germline ends. The CDR3 coding sequence is TGTGCCAGCACTTCTGGGCGGTACGAGCAGTACTTC. Its translation: CASTSGRYEQYF.

Written as DNA, the CDR3 is TGTGCCAGCAGCCCCAACCTAAGGTCGGGGATGGCCCTCCACTTT. As protein: CASSPNLRSGMALHF. The chain uses TRBV3-1 and TRBJ1-6; D gene ambiguous. CDR1 is LGHDT and CDR2 is YNNKEL in the germline V gene (reference sequence). V lost 4 bases and J 14 bases, leaving 21 bases between the germline ends. The CDR3 sequence is 15 residues long.

The rearrangement links TRBV4-3 to TRBJ2-7; a possible D gene is TRBD2 (6 bases). Germline CDR1 LGHNA, CDR2 YSLEER. This CDR3 is 15 amino acids long. The V end lost 0 bases, the J end lost 5 bases, and 14 bases lay between the germline ends. The DNA of the CDR3 is TGCGCCAGCAGCCAAGATAGGCTAGCGTATGACGAGCAGTACTTC. Its protein product is CASSQDRLAYDEQYF.

The gene calls are TRBV7-8 and TRBJ2-1; no firm D call. The CDR3 is 15 residues long. Germline lookup yields CDR1 SGHVS and CDR2 FQNEAQ. Trimming removed 1 base from V and 3 bases from J, with 10 bases in between. This CDR3 is CASSLETFDYNEQFF. The CDR3 nucleotides read TGTGCCAGCAGCTTAGAGACCTTCGACTACAATGAGCAGTTCTTC.

The chain is built from TRBV5-1 and TRBJ2-1; a weak D match, TRBD1 (6 bases). The CDR3 spans 14 residues. Trimming shortened V by 5 bases and J by 7 bases, and 16 bases separated the two germline ends. Germline CDR1 is SGHRS and CDR2 is YFSETQ. The CDR3 DNA reads as TGCGCCAGCAGGGACAGAGCCGAGTCGAATGAGCAGTTCTTC. Translation: CASRDRAESNEQFF.

This clonotype was counted between two and nine times. The chain carries TRBV9 and TRBJ2-1; TRBD2 might be the D (6 bases). CDR1 SGDLS and CDR2 YYNGEE come from the germline V gene. V was cut by 1 base and J by 8 bases, with 10 bases left in between. This CDR3 has 13 amino acids. CDR3 sequence (DNA): TGTGCCAGCAGCGTATCAGCGGGCGATGAGCAGTTCTTC. It codes for CASSVSAGDEQFF.

This clonotype was counted between two and nine times. The CDR3 bases are TGTGCCAGCAGTCCTCGGGGGGGGTGGGGAGAGACCCAGTACTTC. Translating it yields CASSPRGGWGETQYF. The chain joins TRBV27 to TRBJ2-5; 8 nucleotides agree with TRBD2. CDR3 length: 15 residues. J lost 4 bases, V lost 5 bases, and 9 bases had no gene match. The germline V gene has CDR1 MNHEY and CDR2 SMNVEV (reference sequence).

The CDR3, as DNA: TGCAGCGTCCGGAGCGGAGCCCAGGCCTCCTACAATGAGCAGTTCTTC. Protein product: CSVRSGAQASYNEQFF. V is TRBV29-1 and J is TRBJ2-1, with TRBD2 as a possible D gene (5 bases). This CDR3 spans 16 amino acids. Deletions cut 6 bases from V and 0 bases from J, with 18 bases between. Germline values: CDR1 SQVTM, CDR2 ANQGSEA.

This clonotype was counted a few times. The rearrangement uses TRBV10-3 and TRBJ2-2, with TRBD2 as a possible D gene (7 bases). From germline, CDR1 is ENHRY and CDR2 SYGVKD. Trimming cost V 3 bases and J 4 bases, with 12 bases left between them. The CDR3 has 15 residues. The CDR3 loop is CAISDRGAPTGELFF. CDR3 in DNA: TGTGCCATCAGTGATCGGGGGGCGCCCACCGGGGAGCTGTTTTTT.

This clonotype was counted a few times. The rearrangement uses TRBV12-3 or TRBV12-4 and TRBJ2-1; 8 nucleotides match TRBD1. Unmatched junction bases numbered 8, after V lost 4 bases and J lost 0 bases. The CDR3 totals 17 residues. CDR3 bases: TGTGCCAGCAGTTGGACAGGGAGCTCCAGCTCCTACAATGAGCAGTTCTTC. Translating it yields CASSWTGSSSSYNEQFF.

The chain has TRBV15 and TRBJ1-2, with TRBD1 matching 7 bases. The length of the CDR3 is 13 residues. Unmatched junction bases numbered 5, after V lost 7 bases and J lost 3 bases. The germline gives CDR1 LNHNV, CDR2 YYDKDF (reference sequence). CDR3 sequence: CATTGQADYGYTF. Here the CDR3 DNA reads TGTGCCACCACAGGACAGGCGGACTATGGCTACACCTTC.

The chain is built from TRBV20-1 and TRBJ2-5, with D possibly being TRBD2 (6 bases). CDR1 and CDR2 from the germline V gene are DFQATT and SNEGSKA (reference sequence). V was cut by 0 bases and J by 5 bases, with 13 bases left in between. This CDR3 has 14 residues. CDR3 in amino acids: CSARDGRDGETQYF. The CDR3 DNA sequence: TGCAGTGCTAGAGATGGGCGGGACGGGGAGACCCAGTACTTC.

This clonotype appeared a few times. The chain couples TRBV4-3 to TRBJ2-5; D is ambiguous. The CDR3 extends over 15 amino acids. The V and J ends lost 0 bases and 6 bases respectively, with 14 bases between them. Germline values: CDR1 LGHNA, CDR2 YSLEER. The CDR3 here is CASSQDVAAGQTQYF. The CDR3 bases are TGCGCCAGCAGCCAAGATGTGGCGGCAGGACAGACCCAGTACTTC.

This clonotype was picked up a small number of times. The chain links TRBV20-1 to TRBJ2-1; TRBD2 matches at 7 bases. There are 15 residues in the CDR3. CDR1 and CDR2 (germline): DFQATT, SNEGSKA (reference sequence). V shed 6 bases, J shed 6 bases, and the junction held 14 bases outside the gene matches. CDR3: CSAREGRSGSNEQFF. The CDR3 bases are TGCAGTGCGAGGGAGGGTCGCTCCGGTTCCAATGAGCAGTTCTTC.

This clonotype was counted a few times. The CDR3 DNA sequence: TGCAGTGCTAGAACTTCGCAGAAAATCTATGGCTACACCTTC. Encoded protein: CSARTSQKIYGYTF. The chain combines TRBV20-1 with TRBJ1-2; D uncertain. The CDR3 runs to 14 residues. The V end was cut by 2 bases, the J end by 4 bases, with 14 bases between. Germline V gene lookup returns CDR1 DFQATT and CDR2 SNEGSKA (reference sequence).

The V and J genes are TRBV6-1 and TRBJ2-1; TRBD1 or TRBD2 may be the D gene (6 bases each). V was pared by 6 bases and J by 12 bases, with 18 bases between. Germline V lookup: CDR1 MNHNS, CDR2 SASEGT. CDR3 length: 13 amino acids. DNA of the CDR3: TGTGCCAGCAGGGCATTTGGGGGGCTTGGGCAGTTCTTC. Amino acids: CASRAFGGLGQFF.

This clonotype was seen a handful of times. This chain uses TRBV12-3 or TRBV12-4 with TRBJ2-1; D tentatively reads TRBD1 or TRBD2 (6 bases each). This CDR3 region has 13 residues. Trimming took 6 bases from V and 7 from J, leaving 13 bases between them. The CDR3 DNA follows: TGTGCCAGCAGGCCGGGGGCGGGGAATGAGCAGTTCTTC. Residues: CASRPGAGNEQFF.

The chain carries TRBV18 and TRBJ2-3; perhaps TRBD2 as D (6 bases). The CDR3 consists of 15 residues. V was cut by 3 bases and J by 2 bases, with 12 bases left in between. Germline V gene data show CDR1 as KGHSH and CDR2 as LQKENI. CDR3 bases: TGTGCCAGCTCACCCCAGGGACTTCCCACAGATACGCAGTATTTT. It is translated as CASSPQGLPTDTQYF.

This clonotype has more than one count but fewer than ten. The V and J genes are TRBV12-3 or TRBV12-4 and TRBJ2-5; 7 bases are a match to TRBD1. This CDR3 is built from 16 residues. V lost 5 bases to trimming and J lost 2 bases; unmatched junction nucleotides: 11. CDR3 amino acids: CASSLFRQGPQETQYF. Written as DNA, the CDR3 is TGTGCCAGCAGTCTCTTCCGACAGGGCCCACAAGAGACCCAGTACTTC.

CDR3 in DNA: TGTGCCAGCAGCTTAGAAGGGGTGGAGGGCGAGCAGTACTTC. This gives the protein CASSLEGVEGEQYF. This chain joins TRBV11-2 and TRBJ2-7, with D maybe TRBD2 (6 bases). Trimming shortened V by 0 bases and J by 6 bases, and 12 bases separated the two germline ends. This CDR3 has 14 amino acids. Germline CDR1 is SGHAT and CDR2 is FQNNGV.

V and J are TRBV5-1 and TRBJ2-2; D is unclear. The CDR3 extends over 15 amino acids. Trimming removed 0 bases from V and 4 bases from J, with 10 bases in between. The germline CDR1 and CDR2 sequences are SGHRS and YFSETQ. The DNA for the CDR3 is TGCGCCAGCAGCTTGGGGCAGTTCGCCACCGGGGAGCTGTTTTTT. Translating gives CASSLGQFATGELFF.

J is TRBJ2-7 and V is TRBV20-1, with D maybe TRBD2 (6 bases). The CDR3 has 11 residues. Germline loops: CDR1 DFQATT, CDR2 SNEGSKA (reference sequence). Trimming pared 7 bases from V and 7 bases from J, leaving 14 bases between. The CDR3 region has the DNA TGCAGTGTTCGGACCGCGGGGGAGCAGTACTTC. It codes for CSVRTAGEQYF.

This clonotype turned up a few times. The chain couples TRBV20-1 to TRBJ2-3, with 9 bases identical to TRBD2. The J segment lost 8 bases and the V segment lost 1 base, leaving 4 bases of the junction unmatched. This CDR3 is 13 amino acids long. Germline V lookup: CDR1 DFQATT, CDR2 SNEGSKA (reference sequence). The CDR3 region has the DNA TGCAGTGCTAGAGTCGATAGCGGGAGTACGCAGTATTTT. Residues: CSARVDSGSTQYF.

The chain employs TRBV6-1 and TRBJ2-7; D call uncertain. Trimming removed 6 bases from V and 0 bases from J, with 15 bases in between. The CDR3 consists of 15 residues. Germline values: CDR1 MNHNS, CDR2 SASEGT. CDR3 in amino acids: CASSPQSAISYEQYF. The CDR3 DNA reads TGTGCCAGCAGCCCCCAGAGCGCTATCTCCTACGAGCAGTACTTC.

This chain joins TRBV20-1 and TRBJ2-5; 9 bases align to TRBD2. The J segment lost 2 bases and the V segment lost 3 bases, leaving 7 bases of the junction unmatched. In germline, CDR1 is DFQATT, CDR2 SNEGSKA (reference sequence). The CDR3 has 15 residues. Here the CDR3 reads CSASPTSGQQETQYF. The CDR3 coding sequence is TGCAGTGCTAGTCCAACTAGCGGGCAGCAAGAGACCCAGTACTTC.

The CDR3 spells CASSLASSGSSYNEQFF. CDR3 DNA sequence: TGTGCCAGCAGCTTAGCTTCTAGCGGGTCCTCCTACAATGAGCAGTTCTTC. The V and J genes are TRBV7-2 and TRBJ2-1, with 8 bases fitting TRBD2. Germline V gene lookup returns CDR1 SGHTA and CDR2 FQGNSA. The CDR3 extends over 17 amino acids. The trim removed 0 bases at V and 0 bases at J, leaving 4 bases unmatched.

This clonotype has just a few counts. The CDR3: CSARDAAVAGATDTQYF. Here the CDR3 DNA reads TGCAGTGCTAGAGATGCGGCGGTGGCAGGAGCCACAGATACGCAGTATTTT. This sequence joins TRBV20-1 and TRBJ2-3; D ambiguous. Germline lookup yields CDR1 DFQATT and CDR2 SNEGSKA (reference sequence). Deletions cut 0 bases from V and 2 bases from J, with 18 bases between. The CDR3 covers 17 residues.

Only a few counts were recorded for this clonotype. The rearrangement uses TRBV12-3 or TRBV12-4 and TRBJ2-2; D ambiguous. The germline V and J ends were trimmed by 6 bases and 5 bases, with 13 bases remaining between them. The CDR3 is 14 amino acids. The CDR3 nucleotides read TGTGCCAGCAGCCCCGGATCAGTGACCGGGGAGCTGTTTTTT. This encodes CASSPGSVTGELFF.

The chain is built from TRBV20-1 and TRBJ2-2; 7 positions match TRBD2. The V and J ends lost 6 bases and 5 bases, in that order; junction bases with no gene match: 15. The CDR3 runs 16 residues. Germline CDR1 and CDR2: DFQATT and SNEGSKA (reference sequence). CDR3 sequence reads: CSATKLGEGRTGELFF. Written as DNA, the CDR3 is TGCAGTGCAACCAAACTGGGGGAGGGCCGAACCGGGGAGCTGTTTTTT.

The genes are TRBV20-1 and TRBJ2-7, with D perhaps TRBD2 (5 bases). The CDR3 consists of 14 residues. The V end lost 2 bases, the J end lost 3 bases, and 14 bases lay between the germline ends. The germline CDR1 and CDR2 sequences are DFQATT and SNEGSKA (reference sequence). For the CDR3, the DNA is TGCAGTGCTAGACGGACTTACAGTGGCTACGAGCAGTACTTC. This sequence encodes CSARRTYSGYEQYF.